This T cell receptor beta chain was sequenced in a study of cytomegalovirus exposure and HLA in healthy donors. Background on the study: Sequencing of about 179 million T cells in an earlier analysis found 100 million to 140 million unique TCR beta sequences.

60 Vbeta and 13 Jbeta primers were used in PCR. TCRdb's copy holds only in-frame clones and misses some; the assay was immunoSEQ multiplex PCR. This sample has about 190,000 clones, with around 75% found just once. General study results and limits: Later genetic work tied a missense DCLRE1C variant to beta-chain V and J trimming. Later on, analysis showed that most CMV-associated TCR beta chains appeared to be HLA-restricted. Certain indistinguishable V segments, among them TRBV6-2 and TRBV6-3, were excluded.

Concerning this clone itself: The antigen is not known.

The V end lost 0 bases, the J end lost 0 bases, and 15 bases lay between the germline ends. This CDR3 spans 18 amino acids. Germline V gives CDR1 ENHRY, CDR2 SYGVKD. This rearrangement joins TRBV10-3 to TRBJ1-3; D not certain. The receptor's source is a man aged 40-49 years in good health and CMV-seropositive. The material sequenced was PBMCs. The CDR3 loop is CAISESRVGRSSGNTIYF. The CDR3 DNA sequence: TGTGCCATCAGTGAGTCGAGGGTAGGAAGATCCTCTGGAAACACCATATATTTT.